This T cell receptor (beta chain) was sequenced in a study of cytomegalovirus exposure and HLA in healthy donors. Study-level background: The platform used for the roughly 120 validation repertoires matched that of the approximately 670 first-cohort repertoires, a later analysis reported. Findings of the study overall: Rare sequences made up most TCRs, while some public TCRs were found in many donors. Among TCR beta chains, those listed as cytomegalovirus-associated numbered fewer than 200.

Measured with immunoSEQ multiplex PCR; TCRdb has only the in-frame clones, and not every one. Here the sample spans about 330,000 clones, roughly 90% being singletons. Germline CDR1 SGHTA, CDR2 FQGNSA. The CDR3 sequence is 15 residues long. Unmatched junction bases numbered 10, after V lost 5 bases and J lost 3 bases. Points on this clone: Antigen unknown.

The sequence derives from a woman aged 25 to 39 in good health and CMV-seropositive. V usage is TRBV7-2 and J usage is TRBJ2-7, with 7 positions matching TRBD1. Sequenced material: PBMCs. CDR3 loop: CASSPDRDESYEQYF. Here the CDR3 DNA reads TGTGCCAGCAGCCCCGACAGGGACGAAAGCTACGAGCAGTACTTC.